The 23 T cell receptor beta chains reported below all come from one sample, sequenced in a study of CD8 T cells in Susac syndrome. When the RNA was reverse transcribed, random hexamers were used with an input of 0.5 to 1 ug. TCRdb passed the immunoSEQ multiplex PCR reads through MiXCR, listing each CDR3 protein once. In the table there are about 400,000 distinct CDR3 sequences, around 85% of which are singletons. Source material: CD8+ T cells from PBMCs. All receptors derive from a human donor with multiple sclerosis.

The chain has TRBV25-1 and TRBJ2-5; D might be TRBD2 (5 bases). This CDR3 is built from 12 residues. Germline V lookup: CDR1 MGHDK, CDR2 SYGVNS. V gave up 4 bases and J gave up 2 bases, with 5 bases separating them. The CDR3 bases are TGTGCCAGCAGTGGGGAGCAAGAGACCCAGTACTTC. This translates into CASSGEQETQYF. Full variable domain (missing parts from reference TRBV25-1 and TRBJ2-5): EADIYQTPRYLVIGTGKKITLECSQTMGHDKMYWYQQDPGMELHLIHYSYGVNSTEKGDLSSESTVSRIRTEHFPLTLESARPSHTSQYLCASSGEQETQYFGPGTRLLVL.

This chain joins TRBV30 and TRBJ1-1; possible D gene TRBD1, 6 bases. The length of the CDR3 is 15 residues. Trimming took 3 bases from V and 3 from J, leaving 17 bases between them. Germline values: CDR1 GTSNPN, CDR2 SVGIG (reference sequence). The CDR3 nucleotides read TGTGCCTGGAGCCCGTGGTCGGGGGGCCACACTGAAGCTTTCTTT. Protein product: CAWSPWSGGHTEAFF.

The chain links TRBV6-6 to TRBJ1-2, with a weak D call TRBD1 (5 bases). The V gene's germline CDR1 is MNHNY and CDR2 SVGAGI (reference sequence). This CDR3 spans 14 amino acids. The V gene lost 4 bases and the J gene lost 4 bases, with 13 bases spanning the gap. The CDR3 here is CASSFPGTLYGYTF. In DNA form, the CDR3 reads TGTGCCAGCAGTTTTCCGGGGACCCTCTATGGCTACACCTTC.

This clonotype has a handful of counts. This rearrangement joins TRBV6-1 to TRBJ2-4, with 7 bases aligning to TRBD1. The V segment lost 6 bases and the J segment 8 bases; nucleotides outside the gene matches: 7. The CDR3 has 13 amino acids. The V gene's germline CDR1 is MNHNS and CDR2 SASEGT. This CDR3 reads CASRPTGWDIQYF. DNA of the CDR3: TGTGCCAGCAGACCGACAGGGTGGGACATTCAGTACTTC.

The chain joins TRBV2 to TRBJ2-1; 7 positions match TRBD1. The CDR3 length is 19 residues. Germline V gene data show CDR1 as SNHLY and CDR2 as FYNNEI. J gave up 4 bases and V 6 bases, and 21 bases lay outside the gene matches. As DNA, the CDR3 is TGTGCCAGCAGGGATCCGCACCTACAGGGGCTGGGGGAATACAATGAGCAGTTCTTC. This translates into CASRDPHLQGLGEYNEQFF.

The chain combines TRBV28 with TRBJ1-2, with a possible D match to TRBD1 (6 bases). V was trimmed by 1 base and J by 3 bases, leaving 12 bases between them. The CDR3 is 15 residues long. Germline loops: CDR1 MDHEN, CDR2 SYDVKM. This CDR3 reads CASSLSGEIYYGYTF. CDR3 nucleotides: TGTGCCAGCAGTTTATCAGGGGAAATCTACTATGGCTACACCTTC.

The V and J genes are TRBV5-4 and TRBJ2-1, with 8 bases matching TRBD2. The length of the CDR3 is 13 residues. Germline values: CDR1 SGHNT, CDR2 YYREEE (reference sequence). J lost 9 bases, V lost 3 bases, and 5 bases had no gene match. The chain's CDR3 is CASSWWTSTEQFF. The CDR3 DNA reads TGTGCCAGCAGCTGGTGGACTAGCACTGAGCAGTTCTTC.

V is TRBV7-9 and J is TRBJ2-5; 11 bases fit TRBD2. The CDR3 is made up of 17 amino acids. V trimming: 5 bases; J trimming: 2 bases; junction bases outside the gene matches: 10. In germline, CDR1 is SEHNR, CDR2 FQNEAQ (reference sequence). The CDR3 DNA reads TGTGCCAGCAGCCCGCCCAGACTAGCGGGGCAGCAAGAGACCCAGTACTTC. This codes for CASSPPRLAGQQETQYF.

V and J are TRBV6-2 or TRBV6-3 and TRBJ2-7, with D maybe TRBD2 (5 bases). V shed 6 bases and J shed 4 bases, with 10 bases lying between them. Looked up from germline, CDR1 is MNHEY and CDR2 is SVGEGT. The CDR3 covers 12 residues. The CDR3 sequence is CASRIRGYEQYF. The CDR3 DNA reads TGTGCCAGCAGGATCCGGGGTTACGAGCAGTACTTC.

The J gene is TRBJ2-1, the V gene TRBV6-1; D may match TRBD1 or TRBD2 (5 bases each). This CDR3 region has 14 residues. Looked up from germline, CDR1 is MNHNS and CDR2 is SASEGT. V lost 3 bases to trimming and J lost 9 bases, with 15 bases between them. The CDR3 reads CASSERGRQGEQFF. The CDR3 nucleotides are TGTGCCAGCAGTGAGAGGGGACGCCAGGGTGAGCAGTTCTTC.

This rearrangement joins TRBV18 to TRBJ1-5; D is perhaps TRBD1 (5 bases). The CDR3 is made up of 16 amino acids. With 3 bases removed from V and 0 bases from J, the gap between germline ends came to 12 bases. Germline V lookup: CDR1 KGHSH, CDR2 LQKENI. The DNA for the CDR3 is TGTGCCAGCTCACCGGTACCACAGGTTAGCAATCAGCCCCAGCATTTT. It codes for CASSPVPQVSNQPQHF.

V is TRBV6-1 and J is TRBJ2-1; the D gene is possibly TRBD2 (6 bases). This CDR3 comprises 15 residues. V shed 2 bases and J shed 5 bases, with 13 bases lying between them. Germline lookup yields CDR1 MNHNS and CDR2 SASEGT. CDR3 sequence (DNA): TGTGCCAGCAGTGAAATCCCACCGGGGGACAATGAGCAGTTCTTC. It specifies CASSEIPPGDNEQFF.

The chain uses TRBV11-2 and TRBJ1-1; 8 bases agree with TRBD1. Germline V gene sequence: CDR1 SGHAT, CDR2 FQNNGV. Germline trimming cut 6 bases from V and 2 bases from J; bases unmatched to any gene: 17. This CDR3 region has 18 residues. In DNA form, the CDR3 reads TGTGCCAGCAGACCCTGGAGGGACAGGAGCCCTAGAAACACTGAAGCTTTCTTT. This sequence encodes CASRPWRDRSPRNTEAFF.

This chain links TRBV7-2 with TRBJ2-3; unclear D gene. Trimming stripped 8 bases from V and 4 bases from J, with 16 bases between. Germline V gene lookup returns CDR1 SGHTA and CDR2 FQGNSA. The CDR3 consists of 14 residues. CDR3 nucleotide sequence: TGTGCCAGCTGGACCCCATTAGGGTCAGATACGCAGTATTTT. Its translation: CASWTPLGSDTQYF. Variable domain in full (rest from reference TRBV7-2 and TRBJ2-3): GAGVSQSPSNKVTEKGKDVELRCDPISGHTALYWYRQSLGQGLEFLIYFQGNSAPDKSGLPSDRFSAERTGGSVSTLTIQRTQQEDSAVYLCASWTPLGSDTQYFGPGTRLTVL.

This clonotype was seen only once. The V gene is TRBV4-1, the J gene TRBJ2-4; the match to TRBD2 covers 7 bases. Germline trimming cut 1 base from V and 14 bases from J; bases unmatched to any gene: 2. The CDR3 runs to 11 residues. CDR1 and CDR2 (germline): MGHRA, YSYEKL. CDR3: CASSQGEGEYF. For the CDR3, the DNA is TGCGCCAGCAGCCAAGGGGAGGGCGAGTACTTC.

This clonotype was observed a single time. The rearrangement joins TRBV12-3 or TRBV12-4 to TRBJ1-2; maybe TRBD1 (6 bases). The CDR3 covers 14 residues. Trimming cost V 5 bases and J 6 bases, with 16 bases left between them. Here the CDR3 DNA reads TGTGCCAGCAGTCCTTACAGGGATGGGGATGGCTACACCTTC. The encoded protein is CASSPYRDGDGYTF.

This rearrangement joins TRBV2 to TRBJ1-2; 9 bases agree with TRBD1. J gave up 0 bases and V 9 bases, and 2 bases lay outside the gene matches. Per germline, CDR1 SNHLY and CDR2 FYNNEI. The CDR3 is 13 residues long. CDR3 protein: CARRDRANYGYTF. The CDR3 nucleotides are TGTGCCAGAAGGGACAGGGCTAACTATGGCTACACCTTC.

V usage is TRBV6-5 and J usage is TRBJ2-1, with TRBD2 matching 14 bases. Germline CDR1 reads MNHEY; CDR2 reads SVGAGI. CDR3 length: 18 amino acids. V shed 1 base and J 0 bases; nucleotides not matched to a gene: 2. CDR3 region: CASSYLGLAGASYNEQFF. Written as DNA, the CDR3 is TGTGCCAGCAGTTACTTGGGACTAGCGGGAGCCTCCTACAATGAGCAGTTCTTC.

This clonotype appeared a single time. V gene TRBV7-9 combines with J gene TRBJ2-7; 7 bases agree with TRBD1. Germline loops: CDR1 SEHNR, CDR2 FQNEAQ (reference sequence). CDR3 length equals 15 residues. V dropped 6 bases and J dropped 1; count of bases not matched to a gene: 9. CDR3 amino acids: CASRDRSRVSYEQYF. The CDR3 DNA reads as TGTGCCAGCAGGGACAGGTCTCGGGTGTCCTACGAGCAGTACTTC.

The V call is TRBV9, the J call TRBJ2-3; D not resolved. V was shortened by 3 bases and J by 0 bases, with 17 bases between the two germline ends. This CDR3 is 17 amino acids long. Germline CDR1 and CDR2: SGDLS and YYNGEE. DNA of the CDR3: TGTGCCAGCAGCGGGACCGAGGATGGTAGTAGCACAGATACGCAGTATTTT. It translates to CASSGTEDGSSTDTQYF.

This chain links TRBV6-5 with TRBJ2-7, with 7 bases aligning to TRBD2. The length of the CDR3 is 17 residues. CDR1 and CDR2 (germline): MNHEY, SVGAGI. The junction had 8 bases not matched to a gene; V was cut back by 0 bases and J by 0 bases. CDR3 in amino acids: CASSYSTTGGPSYEQYF. The CDR3 DNA is TGTGCCAGCAGTTACTCTACCACGGGAGGTCCCTCCTACGAGCAGTACTTC.

The chain recombines TRBV29-1 with TRBJ2-7, with D perhaps matching TRBD2 (5 bases). Germline CDR1 and CDR2: SQVTM and ANQGSEA. This CDR3 contains 15 residues. Trimming pared 2 bases from V and 0 bases from J, leaving 14 bases between. The CDR3 DNA sequence: TGCAGCGTTGAATGGGAGACGGAGAGCTCCTACGAGCAGTACTTC. Translation gives CSVEWETESSYEQYF.

In DNA, the CDR3 is TGTGCCAGTAGTATAGTGCGGGAGGTCTACAATGAGCAGTTCTTC. Translated, it gives CASSIVREVYNEQFF. The rearrangement uses TRBV19 and TRBJ2-1, with TRBD2 matching over 8 bases. Germline V gene lookup returns CDR1 LNHDA and CDR2 SQIVND (reference sequence). The CDR3 has 15 residues. Germline trimming cut 1 base from V and 3 bases from J; bases unmatched to any gene: 2. Using reference TRBV19 and TRBJ2-1 for the parts outside the CDR3, the full variable domain is DGGITQSPKYLFRKEGQNVTLSCEQNLNHDAMYWYRQDPGQGLRLIYYSQIVNDFQKGDIAEGYSVSREKKESFPLTVTSAQKNPTAFYLCASSIVREVYNEQFFGPGTRLTVL.